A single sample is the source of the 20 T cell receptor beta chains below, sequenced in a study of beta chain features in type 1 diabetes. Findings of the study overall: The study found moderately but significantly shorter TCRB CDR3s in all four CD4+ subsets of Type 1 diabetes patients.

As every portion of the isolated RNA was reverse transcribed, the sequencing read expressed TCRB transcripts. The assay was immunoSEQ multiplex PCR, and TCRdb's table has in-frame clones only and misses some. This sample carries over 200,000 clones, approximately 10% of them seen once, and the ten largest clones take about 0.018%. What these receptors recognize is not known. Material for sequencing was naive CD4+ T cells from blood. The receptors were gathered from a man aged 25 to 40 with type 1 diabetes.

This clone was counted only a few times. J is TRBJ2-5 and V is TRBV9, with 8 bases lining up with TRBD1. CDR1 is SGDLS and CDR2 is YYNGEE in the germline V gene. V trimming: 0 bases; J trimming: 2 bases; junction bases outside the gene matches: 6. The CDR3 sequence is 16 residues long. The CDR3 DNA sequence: TGTGCCAGCAGCGTAGGTTTGACAGGGGCACAAGAGACCCAGTACTTC. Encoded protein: CASSVGLTGAQETQYF. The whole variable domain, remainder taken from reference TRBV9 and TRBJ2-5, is DSGVTQTPKHLITATGQRVTLRCSPRSGDLSVYWYQQSLDQGLQFLIQYYNGEERAKGNILERFSAQQFPDLHSELNLSSLELGDSALYFCASSVGLTGAQETQYFGPGTRLLVL.

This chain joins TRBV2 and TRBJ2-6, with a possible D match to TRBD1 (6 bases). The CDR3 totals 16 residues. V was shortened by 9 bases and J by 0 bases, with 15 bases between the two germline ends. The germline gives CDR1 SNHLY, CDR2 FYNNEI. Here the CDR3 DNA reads TGTGCCAGATCTAGACAGGTGAACTCTGGGGCCAACGTCCTGACTTTC. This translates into CARSRQVNSGANVLTF.

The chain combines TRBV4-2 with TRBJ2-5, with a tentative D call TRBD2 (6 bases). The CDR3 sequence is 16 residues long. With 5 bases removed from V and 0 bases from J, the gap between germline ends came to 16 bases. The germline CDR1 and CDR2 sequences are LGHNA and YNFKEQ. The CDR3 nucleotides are TGTGCCAGCAGCTATAACGGGGGAACCTACCAAGAGACCCAGTACTTC. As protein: CASSYNGGTYQETQYF.

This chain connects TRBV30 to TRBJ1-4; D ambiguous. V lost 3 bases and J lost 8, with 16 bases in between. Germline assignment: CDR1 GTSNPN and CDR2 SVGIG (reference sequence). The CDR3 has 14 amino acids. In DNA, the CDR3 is TGTGCCTGGAGCAAAGTGGCAGGTGGGGAAAAACTGTTTTTT. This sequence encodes CAWSKVAGGEKLFF.

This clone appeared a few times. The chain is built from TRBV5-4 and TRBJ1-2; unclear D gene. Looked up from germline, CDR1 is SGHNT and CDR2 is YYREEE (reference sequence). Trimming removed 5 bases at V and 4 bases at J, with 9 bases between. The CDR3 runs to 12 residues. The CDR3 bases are TGTGCCAGCAGACGCGACACCTATGGCTACACCTTC. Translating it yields CASRRDTYGYTF.

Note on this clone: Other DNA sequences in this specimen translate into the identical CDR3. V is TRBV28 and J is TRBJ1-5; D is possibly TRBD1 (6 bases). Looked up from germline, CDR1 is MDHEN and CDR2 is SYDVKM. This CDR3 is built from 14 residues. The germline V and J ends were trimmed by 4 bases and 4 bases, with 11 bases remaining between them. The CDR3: CASSSGQGNQPQHF. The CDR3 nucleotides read TGTGCCAGCAGTTCGGGGCAGGGGAATCAGCCCCAGCATTTT.

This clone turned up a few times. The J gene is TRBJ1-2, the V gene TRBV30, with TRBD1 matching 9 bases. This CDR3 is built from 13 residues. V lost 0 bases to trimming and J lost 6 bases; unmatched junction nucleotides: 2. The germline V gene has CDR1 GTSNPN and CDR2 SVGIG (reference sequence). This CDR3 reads CAWSVGQGHGYTF. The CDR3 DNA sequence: TGTGCCTGGAGTGTAGGACAGGGGCATGGCTACACCTTC.

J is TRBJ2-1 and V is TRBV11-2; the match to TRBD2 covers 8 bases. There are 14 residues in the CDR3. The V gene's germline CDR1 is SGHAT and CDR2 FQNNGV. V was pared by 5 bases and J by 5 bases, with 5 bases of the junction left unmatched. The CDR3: CASSPQREHNEQFF. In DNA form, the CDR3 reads TGTGCCAGCAGCCCCCAGCGGGAGCACAATGAGCAGTTCTTC.

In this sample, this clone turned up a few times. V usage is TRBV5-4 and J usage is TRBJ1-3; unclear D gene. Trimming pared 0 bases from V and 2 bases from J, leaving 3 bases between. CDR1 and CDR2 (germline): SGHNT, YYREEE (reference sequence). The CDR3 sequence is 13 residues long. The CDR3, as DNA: TGTGCCAGCAGCTTGGGGCCTGGAAACACCATATATTTT. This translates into CASSLGPGNTIYF.

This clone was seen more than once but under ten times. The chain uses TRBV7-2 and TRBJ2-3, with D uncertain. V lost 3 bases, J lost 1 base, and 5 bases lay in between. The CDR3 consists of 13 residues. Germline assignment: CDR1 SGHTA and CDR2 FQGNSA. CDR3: CASSFSGTDTQYF. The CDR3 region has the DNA TGTGCCAGCAGCTTCTCCGGCACAGATACGCAGTATTTT.

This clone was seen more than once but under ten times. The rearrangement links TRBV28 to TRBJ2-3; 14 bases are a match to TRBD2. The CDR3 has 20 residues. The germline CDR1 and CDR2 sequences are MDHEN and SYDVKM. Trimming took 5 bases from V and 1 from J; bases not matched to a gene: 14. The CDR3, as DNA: TGTGCCAGCAGTCAACCGGGACTAGCGGGGGAGAGTCCTCGCACAGATACGCAGTATTTT. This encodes CASSQPGLAGESPRTDTQYF.

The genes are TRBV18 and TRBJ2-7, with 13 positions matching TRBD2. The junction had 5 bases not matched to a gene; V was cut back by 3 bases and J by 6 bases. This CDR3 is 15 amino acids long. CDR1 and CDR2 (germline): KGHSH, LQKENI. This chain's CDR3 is CASSPTSGGALEQYF. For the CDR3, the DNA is TGTGCCAGCTCACCTACTAGCGGGGGGGCCCTCGAGCAGTACTTC.

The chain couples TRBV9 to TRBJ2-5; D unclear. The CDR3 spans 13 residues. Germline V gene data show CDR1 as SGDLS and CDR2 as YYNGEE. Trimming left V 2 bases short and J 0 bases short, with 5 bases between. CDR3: CASSVSYQETQYF. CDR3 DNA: TGTGCCAGCAGCGTTTCGTACCAAGAGACCCAGTACTTC.

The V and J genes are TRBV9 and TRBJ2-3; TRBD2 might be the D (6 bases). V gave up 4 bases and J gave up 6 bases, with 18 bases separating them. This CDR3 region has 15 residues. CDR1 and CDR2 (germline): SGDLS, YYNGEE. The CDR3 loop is CASSPSRGSRDTQYF. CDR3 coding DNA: TGTGCCAGCAGCCCCAGTCGGGGGTCGCGGGATACGCAGTATTTT.

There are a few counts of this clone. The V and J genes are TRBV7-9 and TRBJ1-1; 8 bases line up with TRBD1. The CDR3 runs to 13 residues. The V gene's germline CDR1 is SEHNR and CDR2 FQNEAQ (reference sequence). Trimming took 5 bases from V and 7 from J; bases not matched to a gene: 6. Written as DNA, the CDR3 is TGTGCCAGCAGCCCCGGGACAGGCTTTGAAGCTTTCTTT. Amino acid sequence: CASSPGTGFEAFF.

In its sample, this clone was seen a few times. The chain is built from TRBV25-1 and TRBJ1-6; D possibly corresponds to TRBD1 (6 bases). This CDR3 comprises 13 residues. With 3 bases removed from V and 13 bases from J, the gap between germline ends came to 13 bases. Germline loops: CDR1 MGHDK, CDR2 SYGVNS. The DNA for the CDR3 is TGTGCCAGCAGTGATCCAGGGGCTTCGCCCCTCCACTTT. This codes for CASSDPGASPLHF.

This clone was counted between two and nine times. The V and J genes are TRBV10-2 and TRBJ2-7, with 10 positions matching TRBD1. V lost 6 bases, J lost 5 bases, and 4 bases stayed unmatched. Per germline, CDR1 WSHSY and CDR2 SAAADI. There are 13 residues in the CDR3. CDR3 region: CASRGTGEHEQYF. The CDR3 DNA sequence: TGCGCCAGCAGGGGGACAGGGGAGCACGAGCAGTACTTC.

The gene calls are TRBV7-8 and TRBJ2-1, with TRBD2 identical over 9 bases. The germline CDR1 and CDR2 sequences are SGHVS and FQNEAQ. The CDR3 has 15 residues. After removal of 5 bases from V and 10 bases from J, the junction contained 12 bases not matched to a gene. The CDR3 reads CASSPNGGGAQEQFF. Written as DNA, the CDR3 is TGTGCCAGCAGCCCGAATGGCGGGGGGGCACAAGAGCAGTTCTTC.

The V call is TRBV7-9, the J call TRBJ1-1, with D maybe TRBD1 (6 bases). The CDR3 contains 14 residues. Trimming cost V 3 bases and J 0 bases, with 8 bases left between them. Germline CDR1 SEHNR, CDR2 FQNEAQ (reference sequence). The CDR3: CASSFTGMNTEAFF. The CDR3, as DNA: TGTGCCAGCAGCTTTACAGGGATGAACACTGAAGCTTTCTTT.

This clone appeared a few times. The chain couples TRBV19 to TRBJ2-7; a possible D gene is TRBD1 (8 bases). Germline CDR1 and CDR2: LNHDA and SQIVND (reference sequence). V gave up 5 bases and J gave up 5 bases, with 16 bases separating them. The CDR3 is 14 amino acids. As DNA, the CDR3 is TGTGCCAGTAGTGCTGACAGGGGAGGGGACGAGCAGTACTTC. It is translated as CASSADRGGDEQYF.